Listed here are 25 T cell receptor beta chains from one sample, sequenced in a study of blood T cell repertoires in COVID-19 (TCRdb year 2020). Receptors were amplified or captured by the immunoSEQ multiplex PCR assay. The immuneACCESS repertoire file appears here via TCRdb, limited to in-frame rearrangements. These files lack a portion of the clones; in checked studies, under half of the deficit traces to unresolved V genes, and the cause of the others is not known. The sample includes 140,000 to 150,000 clones, with 85% observed a single time. The biggest ten clones account for approximately 2.7% of the sample. The sample was peripheral blood. Receptors originate from a woman in her forties with active or convalescent COVID-19.

The V call is TRBV5-1, the J call TRBJ2-1; no clear D gene. V lost 2 bases and J 4 bases, leaving 13 bases between the germline ends. The CDR3 loop spans 15 amino acids. Germline assignment: CDR1 SGHRS and CDR2 YFSETQ. The CDR3 here is CASSLKLLEYNEQFF. The CDR3 DNA is TGCGCCAGCAGCTTAAAATTACTGGAGTACAATGAGCAGTTCTTC.

V is TRBV28 and J is TRBJ1-5; 10 positions match TRBD1. This CDR3 is built from 15 residues. Germline CDR1 and CDR2: MDHEN and SYDVKM. V shed 5 bases and J 11 bases; nucleotides not matched to a gene: 12. CDR3 sequence reads: CASSLGQGFRMAQHF. CDR3 coding DNA: TGTGCCAGCAGTCTGGGACAGGGGTTTCGAATGGCCCAGCATTTT.

V usage is TRBV5-1 and J usage is TRBJ2-7; a weak D match, TRBD1 (6 bases). Germline V CDR1 and CDR2: SGHRS, YFSETQ. CDR3 length equals 12 residues. V was trimmed by 4 bases and J by 3 bases, leaving 8 bases between them. CDR3 sequence reads: CASSQQGYEQYF. DNA of the CDR3: TGCGCCAGCAGCCAACAGGGCTACGAGCAGTACTTC. The full variable domain, with the rest looked up from reference TRBV5-1 and TRBJ2-7, is KAGVTQTPRYLIKTRGQQVTLSCSPISGHRSVSWYQQTPGQGLQFLFEYFSETQRNKGNFPGRFSGRQFSNSRSEMNVSTLELGDSALYLCASSQQGYEQYFGPGTRLTVT.

V is TRBV19 and J is TRBJ2-7, with D perhaps matching TRBD1 (5 bases). The CDR3 has 15 residues. Germline values: CDR1 LNHDA, CDR2 SQIVND (reference sequence). Trimming took off 8 bases at V and 3 bases at J, with 20 bases between the two ends. The CDR3 DNA sequence: TGTGCCAGTTCCCCCGGGCAGGGTTCCGTCTACGAGCAGTACTTC. Its protein is CASSPGQGSVYEQYF.

The chain recombines TRBV20-1 with TRBJ1-1, with unresolved D. The CDR3 sequence is 10 residues long. The germline CDR1 and CDR2 sequences are DFQATT and SNEGSKA (reference sequence). V was cut by 6 bases and J by 6 bases, with 8 bases left in between. Here the CDR3 reads CSARRAEAFF. As DNA, the CDR3 is TGCAGTGCGCGGAGGGCTGAAGCTTTCTTT.

In this sample, this clone turned up once. V is TRBV11-3 and J is TRBJ1-1; no reliable D call. Trimming removed 4 bases at V and 1 base at J, with 10 bases between. The CDR3 contains 14 residues. Per the germline V gene, CDR1 is SGHNT and CDR2 is YENEEA. Here the CDR3 DNA reads TGTGCCAGCAGCTCCAGCGGACGGAACACTGAAGCTTTCTTT. Its translation is CASSSSGRNTEAFF. Full variable domain (remainder filled in from reference TRBV11-3 and TRBJ1-1): EAGVVQSPRYKIIEKKQPVAFWCNPISGHNTLYWYLQNLGQGPELLIRYENEEAVDDSQLPKDRFSAERLKGVDSTLKIQPAELGDSAVYLCASSSSGRNTEAFFGQGTRLTVV.

The chain combines TRBV18 with TRBJ1-5, with D perhaps matching TRBD1 (6 bases). CDR3 length: 15 residues. V was trimmed by 3 bases and J by 5 bases, leaving 14 bases between them. Germline values: CDR1 KGHSH, CDR2 LQKENI. The CDR3: CASSPGGTGHQPQHF. Written as DNA, the CDR3 is TGTGCCAGCTCACCTGGGGGAACAGGGCATCAGCCCCAGCATTTT.

J is TRBJ1-5 and V is TRBV7-9, with D unresolved. Germline V gene data show CDR1 as SEHNR and CDR2 as FQNEAQ (reference sequence). Trimming pared 2 bases from V and 0 bases from J, leaving 17 bases between. CDR3 size: 18 residues. In DNA, the CDR3 is TGTGCCAGCAGCTTAAGACGCGCTGGTGACTATAGCAATCAGCCCCAGCATTTT. Translation: CASSLRRAGDYSNQPQHF.

The chain is built from TRBV6-5 and TRBJ1-1; weak D call: TRBD1 (6 bases). The V gene's germline CDR1 is MNHEY and CDR2 SVGAGI. The CDR3 has 15 residues. V was trimmed by 5 bases and J by 5 bases, leaving 18 bases between them. CDR3 protein: CASSREGGRRTEAFF. CDR3 sequence (DNA): TGTGCCAGCAGTAGAGAGGGGGGGCGCCGGACTGAAGCTTTCTTT.

This clone has just one count. An end of the junction differs from the germline gene, which may be a read error. The V gene is TRBV5-1, the J gene TRBJ2-7, with 9 bases fitting TRBD1. Germline V gene data show CDR1 as SGHRS and CDR2 as YFSETQ. The CDR3 is made up of 15 amino acids. The CDR3 DNA reads TGCGCCAGCAGCTTATTGACAGGGGGAACCTACGGGCAGTACTTC. Translated: CASSLLTGGTYGQYF.

The V gene is TRBV16, the J gene TRBJ1-4, with 10 bases lining up with TRBD1. V lost 4 bases and J lost 6; bases outside the gene matches: 5. Germline CDR1 reads KGHSY; CDR2 reads FQNENV. CDR3 length: 15 residues. Here the CDR3 DNA reads TGTGCCAGCAGCCGCCTCGGACAGGGGGATGAAAAACTGTTTTTT. It specifies CASSRLGQGDEKLFF.

This rearrangement joins TRBV5-1 to TRBJ2-7; 7 bases are shared with TRBD1. The length of the CDR3 is 14 residues. J lost 4 bases, V lost 4 bases, and 8 bases had no gene match. Germline lookup yields CDR1 SGHRS and CDR2 YFSETQ. CDR3 region: CASSRMTGTYEQYF. The DNA of the CDR3 is TGCGCCAGCAGCAGGATGACAGGGACGTACGAGCAGTACTTC.

The CDR3 DNA is TGTGCCAGCAGCTTGGGGGGGCTCACTTATGAAAAACTGTTTTTT. Protein: CASSLGGLTYEKLFF. V is TRBV5-6 and J is TRBJ1-4; tentatively, D is TRBD1 (6 bases). CDR1 is SGHDT and CDR2 is YYEEEE in the germline V gene. This CDR3 contains 15 residues. Trimming removed 0 bases from V and 6 bases from J, with 12 bases in between. Looking up the rest from reference TRBV5-6 and TRBJ1-4 gives the full variable domain: DAGVTQSPTHLIKTRGQQVTLRCSPKSGHDTVSWYQQALGQGPQFIFQYYEEEERQRGNFPDRFSGHQFPNYSSELNVNALLLGDSALYLCASSLGGLTYEKLFFGSGTQLSVL.

The rearrangement uses TRBV19 and TRBJ1-3, with D unclear. Germline values: CDR1 LNHDA, CDR2 SQIVND (reference sequence). The CDR3 spans 12 residues. The germline V and J ends were trimmed by 7 bases and 4 bases, with 8 bases remaining between them. The CDR3 sequence: CASNVQGNTIYF. The CDR3 DNA sequence: TGTGCCAGTAACGTACAGGGAAACACCATATATTTT.

The chain has TRBV9 and TRBJ2-1; 8 bases map to TRBD2. The CDR3 has 17 amino acids. Unmatched junction bases numbered 10, after V lost 0 bases and J lost 5 bases. Per the germline V gene, CDR1 is SGDLS and CDR2 is YYNGEE. As DNA, the CDR3 is TGTGCCAGCAGCGTAGGCCACGGGAGGGCGGAAGACAATGAGCAGTTCTTC. As protein: CASSVGHGRAEDNEQFF. The variable domain in full, completed from reference TRBV9 and TRBJ2-1, reads DSGVTQTPKHLITATGQRVTLRCSPRSGDLSVYWYQQSLDQGLQFLIQYYNGEERAKGNILERFSAQQFPDLHSELNLSSLELGDSALYFCASSVGHGRAEDNEQFFGPGTRLTVL.

On this clone: This sample includes further DNA sequences coding for the same CDR3. The V and J genes are TRBV19 and TRBJ1-1; D possibly corresponds to TRBD1 (6 bases). The germline gives CDR1 LNHDA, CDR2 SQIVND (reference sequence). V lost 6 bases and J 0 bases, leaving 8 bases between the germline ends. The CDR3 is made up of 13 amino acids. DNA for the CDR3: TGTGCCAGTAGGGACAGACTGAACACTGAAGCTTTCTTT. Its protein is CASRDRLNTEAFF.

The chain has TRBV19 and TRBJ2-5, with 10 bases fitting TRBD1. Germline CDR1 is LNHDA and CDR2 is SQIVND (reference sequence). This CDR3 has 16 amino acids. Trimming cost V 5 bases and J 5 bases; bases outside gene matches: 11. The CDR3 DNA reads as TGTGCCAGTAGTGTCACCTCGGGACAGGGGTACGAGACCCAGTACTTC. This translates into CASSVTSGQGYETQYF.

On this clone: At one end the junction does not follow the germline gene, possibly because of a read error. V and J are TRBV7-2 and TRBJ2-7; 7 bases line up with TRBD2. Per germline, CDR1 SGHTA and CDR2 FQGNSA. CDR3 length: 15 residues. The chain's CDR3 is CASSLTSALVEAASF. As DNA, the CDR3 is TGTGCCAGCAGCTTAACTAGCGCACTTGTCGAGGCCGCGAGCTTC.

This clone was seen a single time. J is TRBJ2-1 and V is TRBV2; 14 bases line up with TRBD2. The CDR3 length is 15 residues. J was trimmed by 9 bases and V by 6 bases; bases with no gene match: 7. Looked up from germline, CDR1 is SNHLY and CDR2 is FYNNEI. The CDR3 bases are TGTGCCAGCAGCGGGACTAGCGGGAGCTTGGGTGAGCAGTTCTTC. This sequence encodes CASSGTSGSLGEQFF.

This CDR3 reads CASSLRTGDTEAFF. In nucleotides, the CDR3 is TGTGCCAGCTCACTTAGGACAGGGGACACTGAAGCTTTCTTT. The chain has TRBV18 and TRBJ1-1, with TRBD1 matching 9 bases. CDR1 is KGHSH and CDR2 is LQKENI in the germline V gene. The V gene end was trimmed by 4 bases and the J gene end by 3 bases; junction bases not matched to a gene: 3. The CDR3 has 14 residues.

This clone was detected only once. The chain is built from TRBV5-5 and TRBJ1-5, with D tentatively TRBD1 (5 bases). This CDR3 spans 15 amino acids. Germline V gene data show CDR1 as SGHKS and CDR2 as YYEKEE (reference sequence). The V end was cut by 4 bases, the J end by 0 bases, with 11 bases between. The CDR3 here is CASSPGFYSNQPQHF. CDR3 in DNA: TGTGCCAGCAGCCCAGGGTTTTATAGCAATCAGCCCCAGCATTTT.

The chain carries TRBV5-5 and TRBJ1-5; D possibly corresponds to TRBD1 (5 bases). Trimming shortened V by 4 bases and J by 7 bases, and 15 bases separated the two germline ends. Per the germline V gene, CDR1 is SGHKS and CDR2 is YYEKEE (reference sequence). This CDR3 is 14 amino acids long. Here the CDR3 DNA reads TGTGCCAGCAGCCAGTCATCGCAGGGACAGCCCCAGCATTTT. Translating gives CASSQSSQGQPQHF.

The chain uses TRBV7-2 and TRBJ2-7, with TRBD1 identical over 10 bases. Germline CDR1 reads SGHTA; CDR2 reads FQGNSA. The CDR3 totals 15 residues. The V gene end was trimmed by 5 bases and the J gene end by 6 bases; junction bases not matched to a gene: 10. The CDR3 DNA sequence: TGTGCCAGCAGCACCGACGGGACAGGGGTCCGCGAGCAGTACTTC. It specifies CASSTDGTGVREQYF. The complete variable domain, with remaining parts taken from reference TRBV7-2 and TRBJ2-7, reads GAGVSQSPSNKVTEKGKDVELRCDPISGHTALYWYRQSLGQGLEFLIYFQGNSAPDKSGLPSDRFSAERTGGSVSTLTIQRTQQEDSAVYLCASSTDGTGVREQYFGPGTRLTVT.

This chain connects TRBV2 to TRBJ1-1; no clear D gene. The length of the CDR3 is 16 residues. Germline assignment: CDR1 SNHLY and CDR2 FYNNEI. V was clipped by 0 bases and J by 5 bases, with 16 bases between them. CDR3 in amino acids: CASSEALWAGATEAFF. CDR3 in DNA: TGTGCCAGCAGTGAAGCCCTATGGGCCGGCGCTACTGAAGCTTTCTTT.

The rearrangement uses TRBV19 and TRBJ2-5, with D possibly TRBD1 on 5 matching bases. V shed 5 bases and J shed 5 bases, with 12 bases lying between them. The CDR3 length is 13 residues. CDR1 and CDR2 from the germline V gene are LNHDA and SQIVND (reference sequence). CDR3 sequence: CASSPNRRETQYF. As DNA, the CDR3 is TGTGCCAGTAGTCCTAACAGGCGGGAGACCCAGTACTTC.